Listed below are T cell receptor beta chains from one sample, sequenced in a study of cytomegalovirus exposure and HLA in healthy donors. Profiling relied on immunoSEQ multiplex PCR, and the TCRdb table lists in-frame clones only, not all of them. Of about 130,000 clones listed, roughly 80% are singletons. Specimen: PBMCs. The receptors were sampled from a male donor in good health and CMV-seronegative. Both conserved end residues are part of each CDR3. D genes are given only for firm matches. Not all rows give a size; the values are once, few, many and, for expanded clones, a class.

TRBJ1-5 | - | - | TRBV4-2 | TGTGCCAGCAGCCGCATGTCGGGGCAGCCCCAGCATTTT | CASSRMSGQPQHF
TRBJ2-1 | - | TRBD2 | TRBV29-1 | TGCAGCGGAAGGGGGCTTTCTAGCGGGGGAAGCTCCTACAATGAGCAGTTCTTC | CSGRGLSSGGSSYNEQFF
TRBJ1-4 | - | TRBD1 | TRBV6-1 | TGTGCCAGCAGTGTCCGCTGGACAGGGGGTAAGGAAAAACTGTTTTTT | CASSVRWTGGKEKLFF
TRBJ2-2 | few | - | TRBV7-9 | TGTTCCAGCAGCTCCCCAGCCGGGTTGAACGGGGAGCTGTTTTTT | CSSSSPAGLNGELFF
TRBJ2-7 | few | TRBD2 | TRBV7-2 | TGTGCCAGCAGCTTAAGCCCCAGGGAAGCGGGAGGGCTTGGCGAGCAGTACTTC | CASSLSPREAGGLGEQYF
TRBJ2-6 | - | - | TRBV5-5 | TGTGCCAGCAGCTTGGTTCTCCGCTCTGGGGCCAACGTCCTGACTTTC | CASSLVLRSGANVLTF
TRBJ2-1 | - | - | TRBV2 | TGTGCCAGCATGGGGAGATGGGAGTTCTTC | CASMGRWEFF
TRBJ2-7 | - | TRBD2 | TRBV19 | TGTGCCAGTAGGCCCGGGACTAATTACGAGCAGTACTTC | CASRPGTNYEQYF
TRBJ1-6 | - | - | TRBV2 | TGTGCCAGCCGGGACAACCTTTCCAACTCACCCCTCCACTTT | CASRDNLSNSPLHF
TRBJ2-7 | - | - | TRBV5-6 | TGTGCCAGCAGCTTGGCCCCTGGGGGGGGCGTCTACGAGCAGTACTTC | CASSLAPGGGVYEQYF
TRBJ2-1 | - | TRBD2 | TRBV6-6 | TGTGCCAGCACCATCTCAACGGGGGGGGGTGATGAGCAGTTCTTC | CASTISTGGGDEQFF
TRBJ1-2 | - | TRBD1 | TRBV19 | TGTGCCAGTAGGGGACAGGGGCGATATGGCTACACCTTC | CASRGQGRYGYTF
TRBJ1-1 | - | - | TRBV10-2 | TGCGCCAGCTCACAGGGTCTAGACACTGAAGCTTTCTTT | CASSQGLDTEAFF
TRBJ2-3 | - | TRBD1 | TRBV15 | TGTGCCACCAGCTCCCGGGACAGGGTAGATGATACGCAGTATTTT | CATSSRDRVDDTQYF
TRBJ2-5 | - | TRBD2 | TRBV7-2 | TGTGCCAGCAGCTCTCGGGGTAGCGGGAGCCAAGAGACCCAGTACTTC | CASSSRGSGSQETQYF
TRBJ2-3 | - | - | TRBV9 | TGTGCCAGCAGCGTAGAAGGGACTGTCAGATCCACAGATACGCAGTATTTT | CASSVEGTVRSTDTQYF
TRBJ2-4 | few | - | TRBV29-1 | TGCAGCGGACGGACCAGGGATGACATTCAGTACTTC | CSGRTRDDIQYF
TRBJ2-7 | - | TRBD1 | TRBV27 | TGTGCCAGCAGTTTATTGGTCGTGAAGGGGGCCCACGAGCAGTACTTC | CASSLLVVKGAHEQYF
TRBJ1-1 | - | TRBD1 | TRBV28 | TGTGCCAGCAGTTTAGGGACAGGGGACGCTTTCTTT | CASSLGTGDAFF
TRBJ2-2 | - | TRBD2 | TRBV11-3 | TGTGCCAGCAGCGAGACTAGCGGAGGCGGGGAGCTGTTTTTT | CASSETSGGGELFF
TRBJ2-1 | - | - | TRBV11-2 | TGTGCCAGCAGCTTAAGGTTAGCAAACTACAATGAGCAGTTCTTC | CASSLRLANYNEQFF
TRBJ1-1 | - | - | TRBV30 | TGTGCCTGGAGTGTCGCCAGGAACACTGAAGCTTTCTTT | CAWSVARNTEAFF
TRBJ1-6 | - | - | TRBV6-5 | TGTGCCAGCACTTTAACAGGGAATGCCTCACCCCTCCACTTT | CASTLTGNASPLHF
TRBJ1-3 | - | - | TRBV28 | TGTGCCAGCAGCACTGGGGGCAGGGGCACTGGAAACACCATATATTTT | CASSTGGRGTGNTIYF
TRBJ2-7 | - | - | TRBV4-1 | TGCGCCAGCAGCCAAGATCTAGGCGAGCAGTACTTC | CASSQDLGEQYF
TRBJ2-5 | - | TRBD1 | TRBV6-5 | TGTGCCAGCACTACTTCAGGGGGTACGGAGACCCAGTACTTC | CASTTSGGTETQYF
TRBJ2-2 | - | - | TRBV7-9 | TGTGCCAGCAGCTCAATAAGGACAGAGAACACCGGGGAGCTGTTTTTT | CASSSIRTENTGELFF
TRBJ2-5 | - | TRBD1 | TRBV28 | TGTGCCAGCAGTTCCCTGGGCAGGGGGCAAGAGACCCAGTACTTC | CASSSLGRGQETQYF
TRBJ2-1 | - | - | TRBV18 | TGTGCCAGCTCACCCAACGTGCAGGAGCAGTTCTTC | CASSPNVQEQFF
TRBJ1-1 | once | - | TRBV18 | TGTGCCAGCTCATTCACCCTACAGAAAAAGAACACTGAAGCTTTCTTT | CASSFTLQKKNTEAFF
TRBJ1-3 | - | TRBD1 | TRBV30 | TGTGCCTGGAGTGTACAGGGGGCTCGGAGAGACACCATATATTTT | CAWSVQGARRDTIYF
TRBJ1-3 | - | - | TRBV4-3 | TGCGCCAGCAGCCTTAACGCAGGGCCTTCTGGAAACACCATATATTTT | CASSLNAGPSGNTIYF
TRBJ1-3 | - | - | TRBV7-9 | TGTGCCAGCAGCCCATCCCCCGGGCAGGGCAGCTCTGGAAACACCATATATTTT | CASSPSPGQGSSGNTIYF
TRBJ1-1 | - | - | TRBV6-5 | TGTGCCAGCAGTTACGAAGGGGGTGGGATCACTGAAGCTTTCTTT | CASSYEGGGITEAFF
TRBJ2-1 | - | - | TRBV6-4 | TGTGCCAGCAGTGAGCAGGACAACAATGAGCAGTTCTTC | CASSEQDNNEQFF
TRBJ2-5 | - | TRBD2 | TRBV7-3 | TGTGCCAGCAGCCCATTCGGGGGTGGTAGCGGGGGTCGGGGCGAGACCCAGTACTTC | CASSPFGGGSGGRGETQYF
TRBJ2-2 | - | TRBD1 | TRBV19 | TGTGCCAGTAGCCCGGGACAGGCCCCCGGGAAGCTGTTTTTT | CASSPGQAPGKLFF
TRBJ2-6 | - | TRBD1 | TRBV18 | TGTGCCAGCTCAGCCTCCGGGACAGGGTACTCTGGGGCCAACGTCCTGACTTTC | CASSASGTGYSGANVLTF
TRBJ2-1 | once | TRBD2 | TRBV28 | TGTGCCAGCAGTTTAGTTACTAGCGGATCTTACAATGAGCAGTTCTTC | CASSLVTSGSYNEQFF
TRBJ1-1 | - | - | TRBV4-2 | TGTGCCAGTTCAACAGGGACCGCGAGGGGAGCTTTCTTT | CASSTGTARGAFF